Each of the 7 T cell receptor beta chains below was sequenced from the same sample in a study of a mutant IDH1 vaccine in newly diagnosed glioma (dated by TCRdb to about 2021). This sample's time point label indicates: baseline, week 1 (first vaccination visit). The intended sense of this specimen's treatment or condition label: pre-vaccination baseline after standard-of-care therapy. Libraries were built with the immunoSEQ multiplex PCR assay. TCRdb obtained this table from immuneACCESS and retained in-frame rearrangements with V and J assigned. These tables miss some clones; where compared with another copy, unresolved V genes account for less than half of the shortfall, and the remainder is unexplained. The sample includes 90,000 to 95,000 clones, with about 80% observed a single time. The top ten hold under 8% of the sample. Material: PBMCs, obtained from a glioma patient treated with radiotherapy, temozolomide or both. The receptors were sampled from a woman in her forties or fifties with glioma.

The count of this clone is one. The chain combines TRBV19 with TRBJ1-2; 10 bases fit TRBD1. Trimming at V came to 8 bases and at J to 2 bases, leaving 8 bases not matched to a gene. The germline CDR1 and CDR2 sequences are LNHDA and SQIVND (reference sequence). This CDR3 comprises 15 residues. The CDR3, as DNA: TGTGCCAGTTGGACAGGGGGTAGTTTAAACTATGGCTACACCTTC. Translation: CASWTGGSLNYGYTF.

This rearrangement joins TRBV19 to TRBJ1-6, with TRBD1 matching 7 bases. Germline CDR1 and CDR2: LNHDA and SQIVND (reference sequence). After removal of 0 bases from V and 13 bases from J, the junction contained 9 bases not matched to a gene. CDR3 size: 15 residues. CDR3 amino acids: CASSIDGDSSTPLHF. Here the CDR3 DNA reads TGTGCCAGTAGTATAGATGGGGACAGTTCGACCCCCCTCCACTTT.

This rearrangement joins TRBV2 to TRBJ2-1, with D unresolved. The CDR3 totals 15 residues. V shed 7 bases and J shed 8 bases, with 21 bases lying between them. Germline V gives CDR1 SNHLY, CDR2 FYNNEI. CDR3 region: CASTGYHPAPDEQFF. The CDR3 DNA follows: TGTGCCAGCACCGGATACCACCCCGCCCCGGATGAGCAGTTCTTC.

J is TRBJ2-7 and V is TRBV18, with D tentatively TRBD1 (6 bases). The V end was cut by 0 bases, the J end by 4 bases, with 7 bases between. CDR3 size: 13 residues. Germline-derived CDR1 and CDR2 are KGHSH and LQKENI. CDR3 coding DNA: TGTGCCAGCTCACCACCGGGACAATACGAGCAGTACTTC. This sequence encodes CASSPPGQYEQYF.

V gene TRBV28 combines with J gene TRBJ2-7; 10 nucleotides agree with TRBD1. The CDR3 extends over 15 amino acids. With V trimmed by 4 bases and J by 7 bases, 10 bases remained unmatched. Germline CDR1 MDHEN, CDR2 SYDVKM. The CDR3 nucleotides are TGTGCCAGCAGTTCCCGGACAGGGGGTTTGGGGGAGCAGTACTTC. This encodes CASSSRTGGLGEQYF. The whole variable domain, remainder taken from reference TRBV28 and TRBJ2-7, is DVKVTQSSRYLVKRTGEKVFLECVQDMDHENMFWYRQDPGLGLRLIYFSYDVKMKEKGDIPEGYSVSREKKERFSLILESASTNQTSMYLCASSSRTGGLGEQYFGPGTRLTVT.

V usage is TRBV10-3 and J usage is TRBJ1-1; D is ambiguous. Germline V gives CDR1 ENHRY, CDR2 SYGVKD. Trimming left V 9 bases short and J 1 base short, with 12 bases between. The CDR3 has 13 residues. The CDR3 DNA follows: TGTGCCATTTCTACATCGAAGAACACTGAAGCTTTCTTT. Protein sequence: CAISTSKNTEAFF.

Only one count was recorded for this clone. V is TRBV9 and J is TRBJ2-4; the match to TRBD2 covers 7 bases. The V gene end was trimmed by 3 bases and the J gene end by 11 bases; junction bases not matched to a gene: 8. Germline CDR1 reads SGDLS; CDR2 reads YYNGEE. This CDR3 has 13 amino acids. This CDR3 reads CASSALGTKVQYF. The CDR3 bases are TGTGCCAGCAGCGCCCTAGGGACTAAAGTTCAGTACTTC. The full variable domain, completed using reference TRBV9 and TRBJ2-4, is DSGVTQTPKHLITATGQRVTLRCSPRSGDLSVYWYQQSLDQGLQFLIQYYNGEERAKGNILERFSAQQFPDLHSELNLSSLELGDSALYFCASSALGTKVQYFGAGTRLSVL.